The 31 T cell receptor beta chains reported below all come from one sample, sequenced in a study of cytomegalovirus exposure and HLA in healthy donors. PCR used 60 Vbeta primers and 13 Jbeta primers. The data were produced by immunoSEQ multiplex PCR, yet TCRdb's version contains in-frame clones alone and is incomplete. The sample lists 120,000 or so clones, around 78% seen once, with approximately 1.2% in the top ten. Sequenced: PBMCs. The receptors originated from a woman younger than 45 in good health and CMV-seronegative.

The CDR3 bases are TGTGCCAGCAGCCAATGGATGTCAGGGAATCAGCCCCAGCATTTT. It translates to CASSQWMSGNQPQHF. The rearrangement uses TRBV4-2 and TRBJ1-5; maybe TRBD1 (5 bases). Per the germline V gene, CDR1 is LGHNA and CDR2 is YNFKEQ. This CDR3 has 15 residues. Trimming took 2 bases from V and 4 from J, leaving 12 bases between them.

The chain carries TRBV6-5 and TRBJ2-1; TRBD2 matches at 11 bases. The germline V gene encodes CDR1 MNHEY and CDR2 SVGAGI. After removal of 6 bases from V and 9 bases from J, the junction contained 7 bases not matched to a gene. CDR3 size: 14 residues. The DNA of the CDR3 is TGTGCCAGCAGGCCAACTAGCGGGAGTGCTGAGCAGTTCTTC. This encodes CASRPTSGSAEQFF.

In this sample, this clone turned up a few times. V usage is TRBV4-2 and J usage is TRBJ2-6, with a possible D match to TRBD1 (5 bases). V was trimmed by 0 bases and J by 3 bases, leaving 6 bases between them. The CDR3 is 15 amino acids. CDR1 and CDR2 (germline): LGHNA, YNFKEQ. The CDR3 reads CASSQDQGGANVLTF. In DNA form, the CDR3 reads TGTGCCAGCAGCCAAGATCAGGGTGGGGCCAACGTCCTGACTTTC.

J is TRBJ1-1 and V is TRBV16; D is uncertain. Germline loops: CDR1 KGHSY, CDR2 FQNENV. The V end was cut by 1 base, the J end by 3 bases, with 15 bases between. CDR3 length equals 16 residues. CDR3 in DNA: TGTGCCAGCAGCCAATGGAGTTGGCAGAGGGACACTGAAGCTTTCTTT. Protein sequence: CASSQWSWQRDTEAFF.

V is TRBV29-1 and J is TRBJ2-3; 7 nucleotides align to TRBD1. CDR3 length: 12 amino acids. Trimming cost V 6 bases and J 4 bases; bases outside gene matches: 4. Germline V gene lookup returns CDR1 SQVTM and CDR2 ANQGSEA. CDR3 loop: CSVKTGPDTQYF. CDR3 DNA sequence: TGCAGCGTAAAGACAGGGCCAGATACGCAGTATTTT.

This sequence joins TRBV5-5 and TRBJ2-7; 8 bases agree with TRBD1. After removal of 4 bases from V and 4 bases from J, the junction contained 1 base not matched to a gene. The germline CDR1 and CDR2 sequences are SGHKS and YYEKEE (reference sequence). The CDR3 consists of 12 residues. The CDR3, as DNA: TGTGCCAGCAGCCGACAGGGGTACGAGCAGTACTTC. Translated, it gives CASSRQGYEQYF.

The chain has TRBV7-8 and TRBJ1-1, with 7 bases identical to TRBD1. J gave up 5 bases and V 4 bases, and 4 bases lay outside the gene matches. Germline V CDR1 and CDR2: SGHVS, FQNEAQ. The length of the CDR3 is 13 residues. The CDR3 region is CASSSQGGTEAFF. The CDR3 DNA reads as TGTGCCAGCAGCTCCCAGGGGGGTACTGAAGCTTTCTTT.

The chain carries TRBV6-6 and TRBJ1-6; D might be TRBD1 (5 bases). Trimming stripped 10 bases from V and 10 bases from J, with 14 bases between. This CDR3 spans 12 amino acids. Germline lookup yields CDR1 MNHNY and CDR2 SVGAGI (reference sequence). This CDR3 is CATGGNGSPLHF. CDR3 in DNA: TGTGCCACCGGGGGAAATGGATCACCCCTCCACTTT.

CDR3 DNA sequence: TGTGCCAGCAGTTCAGGGCTCGAGCAGTACTTC. This codes for CASSSGLEQYF. This sequence joins TRBV28 and TRBJ2-7; the D gene is possibly TRBD1 (5 bases). V was clipped by 4 bases and J by 6 bases, with 7 bases between them. The CDR3 covers 11 residues. Germline lookup yields CDR1 MDHEN and CDR2 SYDVKM.

The chain uses TRBV27 and TRBJ2-2; D is ambiguous. The CDR3 is 12 residues long. CDR1 is MNHEY and CDR2 is SMNVEV in the germline V gene (reference sequence). The V gene lost 5 bases and the J gene lost 4 bases, with 5 bases spanning the gap. The DNA for the CDR3 is TGTGCCAGCAGTGGGCGCACCGGGGAGCTGTTTTTT. Translated: CASSGRTGELFF.

The V call is TRBV28, the J call TRBJ2-7; D unclear. V was shortened by 3 bases and J by 10 bases, with 16 bases between the two germline ends. The CDR3 covers 13 residues. Germline values: CDR1 MDHEN, CDR2 SYDVKM. The CDR3 DNA is TGTGCCAGCAGTTTTTTTGGGTGGCAGGCCCAGTACTTC. Amino acid sequence: CASSFFGWQAQYF.

The chain links TRBV7-6 to TRBJ2-7, with TRBD2 identical over 8 bases. V dropped 4 bases and J dropped 2; count of bases not matched to a gene: 10. Per the germline V gene, CDR1 is SGHVS and CDR2 is FNYEAQ. The CDR3 runs to 16 residues. The DNA for the CDR3 is TGTGCCAGCAGCTCCCAAGCGGGGGCTGGGGCCTACGAGCAGTACTTC. Its protein product is CASSSQAGAGAYEQYF.

This chain uses TRBV7-8 with TRBJ1-2; 8 bases match TRBD1. The ends lost 2 bases at V and 4 bases at J; junction bases unmatched: 9. Germline CDR1 and CDR2: SGHVS and FQNEAQ. The CDR3 totals 16 residues. In DNA, the CDR3 is TGTGCCAGCAGCTTAAACTATCGGACAGGGCGCTATGGCTACACCTTC. Amino acid sequence: CASSLNYRTGRYGYTF.

The V and J genes are TRBV6-4 and TRBJ1-1; 9 bases map to TRBD1. Germline CDR1 MRHNA, CDR2 SNTAGT. With V trimmed by 4 bases and J by 5 bases, 2 bases remained unmatched. The CDR3 has 13 amino acids. The CDR3 DNA follows: TGTGCCAGCAGTGCGACAGGGGGAACTGAAGCTTTCTTT. Its translation: CASSATGGTEAFF.

The chain recombines TRBV4-3 with TRBJ1-5; possibly TRBD1 for D (5 bases). The germline CDR1 and CDR2 sequences are LGHNA and YSLEER. This CDR3 contains 15 residues. Between the trimmed V and J ends, which lost 0 bases and 6 bases, there was a span of 12 bases. The CDR3 loop is CASSQETRAGQPQHF. As DNA, the CDR3 is TGCGCCAGCAGCCAAGAAACCAGGGCTGGTCAGCCCCAGCATTTT.

The chain is built from TRBV5-1 and TRBJ2-1, with 9 bases identical to TRBD1. There are 13 residues in the CDR3. CDR1 is SGHRS, CDR2 YFSETQ, per germline. J lost 8 bases, V lost 3 bases, and 3 bases had no gene match. CDR3 nucleotides: TGCGCCAGCAGCTGGACAGGGGTCGATGAGCAGTTCTTC. Translated, it gives CASSWTGVDEQFF.

The V and J genes are TRBV27 and TRBJ2-7; TRBD2 is a possible D gene (6 bases). This CDR3 comprises 15 residues. Germline V gives CDR1 MNHEY, CDR2 SMNVEV (reference sequence). V dropped 0 bases and J dropped 4 bases, with 13 bases sitting between them. The CDR3 DNA sequence: TGTGCCAGCAGTTTATCTAGCGGTGTTTCTTACGAGCAGTACTTC. Amino acid sequence: CASSLSSGVSYEQYF.

This CDR3 is CASSSNLAGSQETQYF. The CDR3 DNA follows: TGTGCCAGCAGCTCCAACCTAGCGGGATCCCAAGAGACCCAGTACTTC. The J gene is TRBJ2-5, the V gene TRBV7-2; 9 bases are shared with TRBD2. This CDR3 contains 16 residues. V dropped 4 bases and J dropped 1; count of bases not matched to a gene: 7. Germline-derived CDR1 and CDR2 are SGHTA and FQGNSA.

V is TRBV4-3 and J is TRBJ1-3; D gene uncertain. V shed 0 bases and J shed 0 bases, with 12 bases lying between them. This CDR3 is built from 17 residues. Germline CDR1 is LGHNA and CDR2 is YSLEER. DNA of the CDR3: TGCGCCAGCAGCCAAGATAGTACAGTGAGCTCTGGAAACACCATATATTTT. Its translation: CASSQDSTVSSGNTIYF.

V is TRBV6-5 and J is TRBJ2-1; 8 bases line up with TRBD2. The length of the CDR3 is 15 residues. Germline V gene data show CDR1 as MNHEY and CDR2 as SVGAGI. J was trimmed by 3 bases and V by 6 bases; bases with no gene match: 7. The CDR3 DNA reads TGTGCCAGCAGCTACGGACTAGCCGGCTACAATGAGCAGTTCTTC. The encoded protein is CASSYGLAGYNEQFF.

CDR3 residues: CASSLDNTDTQYF. CDR3 nucleotide sequence: TGTGCCAGCAGCTTAGATAACACAGATACGCAGTATTTT. The J gene is TRBJ2-3, the V gene TRBV7-2; D gene ambiguous. The germline V gene encodes CDR1 SGHTA and CDR2 FQGNSA. There are 13 residues in the CDR3. The V end lost 1 base, the J end lost 2 bases, and 4 bases lay between the germline ends.

The V gene is TRBV6-5, the J gene TRBJ1-2; possibly TRBD1 for D (6 bases). The CDR3 is 14 residues long. V was cut by 8 bases and J by 6 bases, with 19 bases left in between. Germline loops: CDR1 MNHEY, CDR2 SVGAGI. CDR3 region: CASCRRGAENGYTF. CDR3 DNA: TGTGCCAGCTGCCGACGGGGGGCTGAAAATGGCTACACCTTC.

V usage is TRBV25-1 and J usage is TRBJ2-7, with unresolved D. In germline, CDR1 is MGHDK, CDR2 SYGVNS. The CDR3 length is 12 residues. Deletions cut 0 bases from V and 6 bases from J, with 6 bases between. CDR3 residues: CASSEYGLEQYF. The CDR3 DNA reads as TGTGCCAGCAGTGAATATGGGCTCGAGCAGTACTTC.

This clone occurred once. The rearrangement links TRBV28 to TRBJ1-5; the D gene is possibly TRBD1 (5 bases). V was clipped by 6 bases and J by 3 bases, with 12 bases between them. The CDR3 length is 14 residues. Germline V CDR1 and CDR2: MDHEN, SYDVKM. The DNA for the CDR3 is TGTGCCAGCAGATACCGCAGGGACAATCAGCCCCAGCATTTT. Translated: CASRYRRDNQPQHF. The full variable domain, in which reference TRBV28 and TRBJ1-5 provide the parts outside the CDR3, is DVKVTQSSRYLVKRTGEKVFLECVQDMDHENMFWYRQDPGLGLRLIYFSYDVKMKEKGDIPEGYSVSREKKERFSLILESASTNQTSMYLCASRYRRDNQPQHFGDGTRLSIL.

The genes are TRBV30 and TRBJ2-4; 7 nucleotides line up with TRBD2. CDR1 GTSNPN and CDR2 SVGIG come from the germline V gene (reference sequence). Losses at the gene ends were 2 bases for V and 1 base for J; bases not matched to a gene: 11. CDR3 length: 17 amino acids. CDR3 bases: TGTGCCTGGAGTTCTCTGTGGGGAGGGATCGCCAAAAACATTCAGTACTTC. This encodes CAWSSLWGGIAKNIQYF.

This clone turned up a few times. In nucleotides, the CDR3 is TGTGCCAGCAGTGGGACAGAGCTAAATCAGCCCCAGCATTTT. Translating it yields CASSGTELNQPQHF. The V gene is TRBV25-1, the J gene TRBJ1-5; D is perhaps TRBD1 (6 bases). The length of the CDR3 is 14 residues. CDR1 and CDR2 (germline): MGHDK, SYGVNS. V shed 4 bases and J shed 4 bases, with 11 bases lying between them.

CDR3 region: CASQSRVEQPQHF. The CDR3 nucleotides are TGTGCCAGCCAAAGCCGGGTTGAACAGCCCCAGCATTTT. This chain links TRBV18 with TRBJ1-5, with D hard to call. CDR1 KGHSH and CDR2 LQKENI come from the germline V gene. The V end lost 8 bases, the J end lost 7 bases, and 15 bases lay between the germline ends. The CDR3 covers 13 residues.

This clone was counted between two and nine times. The chain employs TRBV28 and TRBJ2-1; 7 bases agree with TRBD2. This CDR3 is built from 16 residues. J lost 0 bases, V lost 6 bases, and 8 bases had no gene match. The V gene's germline CDR1 is MDHEN and CDR2 SYDVKM. The CDR3 bases are TGTGCCAGCAGCCCCTGGCGGGGGTTCTCCTACAATGAGCAGTTCTTC. It yields the protein CASSPWRGFSYNEQFF.

The chain is built from TRBV5-4 and TRBJ1-6; no clear D gene. This CDR3 contains 14 residues. Deletions cut 5 bases from V and 10 bases from J, with 16 bases between. Germline CDR1 and CDR2: SGHNT and YYREEE (reference sequence). CDR3 protein: CASRPDLGVSPLHF. CDR3 coding DNA: TGTGCCAGCAGGCCGGATCTCGGGGTCTCACCCCTCCACTTT.

This sequence joins TRBV7-9 and TRBJ2-2, with D possibly TRBD2 on 6 matching bases. The CDR3 has 18 residues. CDR1 and CDR2 (germline): SEHNR, FQNEAQ (reference sequence). V was shortened by 5 bases and J by 4 bases, with 23 bases between the two germline ends. DNA for the CDR3: TGTGCCAGCAGCCACCCCGGGCGGGGAAATAGCAGCACCGGGGAGCTGTTTTTT. Translated: CASSHPGRGNSSTGELFF.

The chain has TRBV2 and TRBJ2-2; weak D call: TRBD2 (5 bases). This CDR3 is built from 18 residues. The ends were cut back, 4 bases at V and 0 bases at J, with 18 bases in the middle. Per the germline V gene, CDR1 is SNHLY and CDR2 is FYNNEI. The CDR3 sequence: CASSVRTDQVANTGELFF. The CDR3 nucleotides are TGTGCCAGCAGTGTTCGGACTGATCAAGTCGCGAACACCGGGGAGCTGTTTTTT.